This paragraph covers one T cell receptor beta chain sequence. The junction and the germline gene differ at one end; a read error may be behind it. The germline V gene has CDR1 SGHDT and CDR2 YYEEEE. The CDR3 is 14 residues long. These data belong to a study of tumor-infiltrating lymphocytes in primary liver carcinoma. From unsorted bulk tissue weighing about 20-31 mg, DNA and RNA were co-extracted. Each tumor had five separate regions sampled. From about 0.45 ug total RNA, TCR beta cDNA was generated with a primer in the constant region. Three rounds of nested multiplex PCR with slightly modified ARM-PCR produced TCR beta libraries. In the first two PCR rounds, TRBV1-TRBV30 forward primers were paired with a C-beta reverse primer, and each round lasted about 9 cycles. MiXCR was run by TCRdb on the multiplex PCR reads, yielding one entry per CDR3 protein. Of about 190,000 distinct CDR3 sequences listed, 85% are singletons.

This receptor was obtained from a man aged 40-55 years with primary liver carcinoma and hepatitis B virus infection. The rearrangement links TRBV5-6 to TRBJ2-7; tentatively, D is TRBD1 or TRBD2 (5 bases each). The sample comprised tumor tissue from primary liver carcinoma. The CDR3 DNA reads TGTCCCAGCACCCGGACACCTAGCTCCTACGATCAGTACTTC. Translation gives CPSTRTPSSYDQYF.